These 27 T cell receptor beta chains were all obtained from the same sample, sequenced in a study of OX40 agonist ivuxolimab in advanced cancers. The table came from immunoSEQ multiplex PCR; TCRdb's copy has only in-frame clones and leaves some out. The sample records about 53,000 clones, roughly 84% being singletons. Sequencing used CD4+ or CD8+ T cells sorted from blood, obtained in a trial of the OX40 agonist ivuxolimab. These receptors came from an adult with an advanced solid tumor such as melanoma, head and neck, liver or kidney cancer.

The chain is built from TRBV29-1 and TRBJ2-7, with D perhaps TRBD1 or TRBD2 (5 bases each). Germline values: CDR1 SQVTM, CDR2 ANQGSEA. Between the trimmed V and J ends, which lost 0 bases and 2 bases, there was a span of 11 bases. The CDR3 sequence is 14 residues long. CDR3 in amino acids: CSVEEVRGAYEQYF. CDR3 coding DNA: TGCAGCGTTGAAGAGGTGCGAGGGGCCTACGAGCAGTACTTC.

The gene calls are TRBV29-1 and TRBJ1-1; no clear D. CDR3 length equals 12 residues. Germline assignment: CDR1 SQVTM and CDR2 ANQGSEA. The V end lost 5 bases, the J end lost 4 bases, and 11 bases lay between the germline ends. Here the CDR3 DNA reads TGCAGCGTTTATCTTTCTCTCACTGAAGCTTTCTTT. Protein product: CSVYLSLTEAFF. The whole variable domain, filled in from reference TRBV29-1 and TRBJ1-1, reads SAVISQKPSRDICQRGTSLTIQCQVDSQVTMMFWYRQQPGQSLTLIATANQGSEATYESGFVIDKFPISRPNLTFSTLTVSNMSPEDSSIYLCSVYLSLTEAFFGQGTRLTVV.

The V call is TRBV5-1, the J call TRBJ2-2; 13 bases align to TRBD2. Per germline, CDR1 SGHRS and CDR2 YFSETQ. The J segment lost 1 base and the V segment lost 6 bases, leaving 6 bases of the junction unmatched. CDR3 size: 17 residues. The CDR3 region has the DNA TGCGCCAGCACCCTCAGGACTAGCGGGGGGAACACCGGGGAGCTGTTTTTT. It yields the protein CASTLRTSGGNTGELFF.

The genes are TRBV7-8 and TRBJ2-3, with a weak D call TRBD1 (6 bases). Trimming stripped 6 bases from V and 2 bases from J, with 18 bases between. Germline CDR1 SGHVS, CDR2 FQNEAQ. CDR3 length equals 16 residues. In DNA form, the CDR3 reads TGTGCCAGCAGACCCGGGACAAAGACCCTCACAGATACGCAGTATTTT. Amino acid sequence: CASRPGTKTLTDTQYF.

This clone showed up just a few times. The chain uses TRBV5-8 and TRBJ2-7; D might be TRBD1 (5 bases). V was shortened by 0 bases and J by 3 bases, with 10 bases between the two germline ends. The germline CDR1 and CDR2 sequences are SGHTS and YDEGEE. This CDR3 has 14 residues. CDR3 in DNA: TGTGCCAGCAGCTTGGGACAGCCGGGCTACGAGCAGTACTTC. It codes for CASSLGQPGYEQYF.

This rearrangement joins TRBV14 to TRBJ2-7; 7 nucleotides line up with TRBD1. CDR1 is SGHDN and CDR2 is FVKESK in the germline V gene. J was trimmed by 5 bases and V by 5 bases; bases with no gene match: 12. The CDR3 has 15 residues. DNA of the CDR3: TGTGCCAGCAGCACCACACCCGGGACAGACGACGAGCAGTACTTC. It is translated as CASSTTPGTDDEQYF.

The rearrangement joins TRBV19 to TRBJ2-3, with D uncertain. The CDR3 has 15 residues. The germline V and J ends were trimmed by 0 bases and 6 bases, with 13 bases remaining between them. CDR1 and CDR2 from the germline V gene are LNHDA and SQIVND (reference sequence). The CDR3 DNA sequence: TGTGCCAGTAGTATAGATCGACGGTACCCGGATACGCAGTATTTT. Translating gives CASSIDRRYPDTQYF.

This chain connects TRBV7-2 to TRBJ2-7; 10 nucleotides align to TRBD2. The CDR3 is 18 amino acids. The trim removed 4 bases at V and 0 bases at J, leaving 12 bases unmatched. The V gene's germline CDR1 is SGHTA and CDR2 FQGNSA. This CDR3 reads CASSSRGASGRSSYEQYF. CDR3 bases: TGTGCCAGCAGCTCTAGAGGGGCTAGCGGGAGATCCTCCTACGAGCAGTACTTC.

CDR3 protein: CAIKNSGRRGGLTDTQYF. CDR3 sequence (DNA): TGTGCCATCAAAAATAGCGGGAGACGCGGTGGTTTGACAGATACGCAGTATTTT. The gene calls are TRBV10-3 and TRBJ2-3; the match to TRBD2 covers 9 bases. Germline V gene sequence: CDR1 ENHRY, CDR2 SYGVKD. This CDR3 contains 18 residues. V lost 7 bases to trimming and J lost 3 bases; unmatched junction nucleotides: 17.

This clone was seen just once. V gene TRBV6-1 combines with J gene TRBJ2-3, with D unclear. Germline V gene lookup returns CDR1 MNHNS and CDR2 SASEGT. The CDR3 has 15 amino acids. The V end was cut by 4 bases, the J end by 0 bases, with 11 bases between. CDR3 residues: CASSVVQISTDTQYF. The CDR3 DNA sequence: TGTGCCAGCAGTGTGGTACAGATTAGCACAGATACGCAGTATTTT.

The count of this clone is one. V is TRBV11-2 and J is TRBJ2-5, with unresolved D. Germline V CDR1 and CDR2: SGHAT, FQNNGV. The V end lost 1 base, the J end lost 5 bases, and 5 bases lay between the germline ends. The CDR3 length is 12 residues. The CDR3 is CASSLVGETQYF. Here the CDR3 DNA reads TGTGCCAGCAGCTTAGTAGGCGAGACCCAGTACTTC.

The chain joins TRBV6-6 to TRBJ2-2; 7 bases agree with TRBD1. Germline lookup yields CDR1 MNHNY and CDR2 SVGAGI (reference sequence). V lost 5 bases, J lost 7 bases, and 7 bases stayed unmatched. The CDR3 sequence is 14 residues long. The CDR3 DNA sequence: TGTGCCAGCAGTAAGGGGGCGCATGGCGGGGAGCTGTTTTTT. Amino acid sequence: CASSKGAHGGELFF.

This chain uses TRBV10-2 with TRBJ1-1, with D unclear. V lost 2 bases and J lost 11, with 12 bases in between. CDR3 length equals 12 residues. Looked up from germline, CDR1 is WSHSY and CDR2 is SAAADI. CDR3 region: CASSERQIGAFF. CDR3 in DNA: TGCGCCAGCAGTGAGCGGCAAATTGGGGCTTTCTTT.

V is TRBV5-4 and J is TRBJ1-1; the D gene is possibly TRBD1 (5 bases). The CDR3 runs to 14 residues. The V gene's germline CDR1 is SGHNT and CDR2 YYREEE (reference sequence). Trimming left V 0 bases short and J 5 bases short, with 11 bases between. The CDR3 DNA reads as TGTGCCAGCAGCTTGGAATCAGGGCGAACTGAAGCTTTCTTT. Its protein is CASSLESGRTEAFF.

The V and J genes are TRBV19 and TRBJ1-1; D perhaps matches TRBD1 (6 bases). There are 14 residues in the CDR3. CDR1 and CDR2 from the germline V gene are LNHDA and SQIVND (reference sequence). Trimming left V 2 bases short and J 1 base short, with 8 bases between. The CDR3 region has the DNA TGTGCCAGTAGTATAACAGGGAAGAACACTGAAGCTTTCTTT. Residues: CASSITGKNTEAFF.

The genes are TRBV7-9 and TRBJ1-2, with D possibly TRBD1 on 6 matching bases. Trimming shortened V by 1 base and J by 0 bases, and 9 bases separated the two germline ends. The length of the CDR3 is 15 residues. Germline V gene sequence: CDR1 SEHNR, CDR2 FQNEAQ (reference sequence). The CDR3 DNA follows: TGTGCCAGCAGCTTAGAGGGGGGAGCTAACTATGGCTACACCTTC. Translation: CASSLEGGANYGYTF.

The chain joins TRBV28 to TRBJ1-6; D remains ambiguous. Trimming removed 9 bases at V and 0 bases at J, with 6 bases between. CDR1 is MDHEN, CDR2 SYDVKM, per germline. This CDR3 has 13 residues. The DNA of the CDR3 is TGTGCCAGTCAAAGCTCCTATAATTCACCCCTCCACTTT. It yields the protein CASQSSYNSPLHF.

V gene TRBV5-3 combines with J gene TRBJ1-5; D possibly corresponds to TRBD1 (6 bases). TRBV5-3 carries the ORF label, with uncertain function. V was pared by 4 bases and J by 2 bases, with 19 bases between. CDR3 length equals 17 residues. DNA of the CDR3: TGTGCCAGAAGCCCTGGTGGCGGGGCAGGGGGCAATCAGCCCCAGCATTTT. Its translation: CARSPGGGAGGNQPQHF.

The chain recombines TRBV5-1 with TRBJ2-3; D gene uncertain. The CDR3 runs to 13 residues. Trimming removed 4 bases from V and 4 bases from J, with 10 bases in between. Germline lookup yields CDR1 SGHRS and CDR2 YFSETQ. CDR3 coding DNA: TGCGCCAGCAGCCCTACCCGGGCAGATACGCAGTATTTT. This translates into CASSPTRADTQYF.

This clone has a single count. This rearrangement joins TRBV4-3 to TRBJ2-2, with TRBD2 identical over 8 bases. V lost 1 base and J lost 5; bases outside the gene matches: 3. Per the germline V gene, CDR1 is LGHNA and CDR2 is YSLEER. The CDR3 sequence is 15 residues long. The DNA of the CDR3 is TGCGCCAGCAGCCAAGGAGCGGGAGCGACCGGGGAGCTGTTTTTT. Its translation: CASSQGAGATGELFF.

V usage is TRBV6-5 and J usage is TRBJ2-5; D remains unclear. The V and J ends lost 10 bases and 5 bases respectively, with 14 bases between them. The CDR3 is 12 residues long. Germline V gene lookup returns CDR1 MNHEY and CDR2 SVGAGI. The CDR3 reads CATNSIGETQYF. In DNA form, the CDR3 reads TGTGCCACCAACTCGATAGGGGAGACCCAGTACTTC.

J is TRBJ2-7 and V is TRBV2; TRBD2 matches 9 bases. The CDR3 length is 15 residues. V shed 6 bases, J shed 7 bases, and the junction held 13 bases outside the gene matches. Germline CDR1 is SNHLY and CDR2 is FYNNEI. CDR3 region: CASRLGASGTGEQYF. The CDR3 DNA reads TGTGCCAGCAGATTGGGGGCTAGCGGGACGGGGGAGCAGTACTTC.

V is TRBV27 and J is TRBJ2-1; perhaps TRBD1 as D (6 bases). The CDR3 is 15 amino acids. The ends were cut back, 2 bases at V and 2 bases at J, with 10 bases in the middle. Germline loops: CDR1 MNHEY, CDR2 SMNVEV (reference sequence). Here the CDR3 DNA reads TGTGCCAGCAGTTTAGAGCGACAGGCCTACAATGAGCAGTTCTTC. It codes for CASSLERQAYNEQFF.

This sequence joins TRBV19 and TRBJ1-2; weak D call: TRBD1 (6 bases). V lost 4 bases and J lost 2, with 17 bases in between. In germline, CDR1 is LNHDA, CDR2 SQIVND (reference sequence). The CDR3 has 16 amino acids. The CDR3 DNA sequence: TGTGCCAGTAGTACCGGGGGGCAGGCGACAAACTATGGCTACACCTTC. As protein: CASSTGGQATNYGYTF. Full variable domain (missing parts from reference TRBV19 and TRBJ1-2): DGGITQSPKYLFRKEGQNVTLSCEQNLNHDAMYWYRQDPGQGLRLIYYSQIVNDFQKGDIAEGYSVSREKKESFPLTVTSAQKNPTAFYLCASSTGGQATNYGYTFGSGTRLTVV.

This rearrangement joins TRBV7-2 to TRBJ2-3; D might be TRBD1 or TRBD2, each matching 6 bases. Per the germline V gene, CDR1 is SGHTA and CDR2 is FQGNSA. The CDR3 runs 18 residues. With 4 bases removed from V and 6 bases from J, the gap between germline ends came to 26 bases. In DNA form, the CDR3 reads TGTGCCAGCAGCTCCCTGGTGCCCGGGGGCAGAGGTTTGGATACGCAGTATTTT. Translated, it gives CASSSLVPGGRGLDTQYF.

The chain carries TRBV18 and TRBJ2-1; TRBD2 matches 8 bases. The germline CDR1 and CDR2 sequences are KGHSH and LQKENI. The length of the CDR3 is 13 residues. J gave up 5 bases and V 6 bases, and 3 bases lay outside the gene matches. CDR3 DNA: TGTGCCAGCTCCCCGGGGGGGGACAATGAGCAGTTCTTC. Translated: CASSPGGDNEQFF.

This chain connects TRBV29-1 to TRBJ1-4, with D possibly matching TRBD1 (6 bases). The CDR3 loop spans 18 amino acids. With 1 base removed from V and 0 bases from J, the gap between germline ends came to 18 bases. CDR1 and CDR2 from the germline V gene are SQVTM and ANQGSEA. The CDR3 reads CSVEATGSRFSTNEKLFF. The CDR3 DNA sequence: TGCAGCGTTGAAGCAACAGGGTCTCGTTTCTCAACTAATGAAAAACTGTTTTTT. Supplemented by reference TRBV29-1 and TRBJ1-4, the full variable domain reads SAVISQKPSRDICQRGTSLTIQCQVDSQVTMMFWYRQQPGQSLTLIATANQGSEATYESGFVIDKFPISRPNLTFSTLTVSNMSPEDSSIYLCSVEATGSRFSTNEKLFFGSGTQLSVL.